These 30 T cell receptor beta chains were sequenced from one sample in a study of blood T cell repertoires in COVID-19. Assay used: immunoSEQ multiplex PCR; TCRdb lists only in-frame clones, some missing. Counted here are 250,000 to 350,000 clones, about 89% occurring once; the ten biggest clones make up 0.7% to 0.9%. Sequencing was performed on peripheral blood. The source is a man in his thirties or forties with acute or convalescent COVID-19.

The rearrangement uses TRBV7-9 and TRBJ2-7; 9 nucleotides line up with TRBD1. The CDR3 spans 15 residues. Germline values: CDR1 SEHNR, CDR2 FQNEAQ (reference sequence). V was pared by 4 bases and J by 5 bases, with 9 bases of the junction left unmatched. CDR3 sequence: CASSYRGQGYNEQYF. Written as DNA, the CDR3 is TGTGCCAGCAGCTACCGGGGACAGGGCTATAACGAGCAGTACTTC.

This chain connects TRBV6-1 to TRBJ2-5; D is perhaps TRBD2 (7 bases). The CDR3 is 15 amino acids. V was trimmed by 3 bases and J by 5 bases, leaving 16 bases between them. Germline CDR1 and CDR2: MNHNS and SASEGT. The CDR3 is CASSEEGGPFETQYF. CDR3 coding DNA: TGTGCCAGCAGTGAGGAGGGGGGGCCTTTTGAGACCCAGTACTTC.

CDR3 loop: CASSQGGVQPNEQFF. The CDR3 DNA follows: TGTGCCAGCAGCCAAGGAGGAGTTCAACCCAATGAGCAGTTCTTC. This chain uses TRBV3-1 (or the pseudogene TRBV3-2) with TRBJ2-1; no clear D gene. This CDR3 comprises 15 residues. Trimming shortened V by 1 base and J by 6 bases, and 13 bases separated the two germline ends. Germline-derived CDR1 and CDR2 are LGHDT and YNNKEL (reference sequence).

The rearrangement links TRBV4-1 to TRBJ1-5, with TRBD1 matching over 12 bases. Trimming removed 4 bases from V and 2 bases from J; junction bases left unmatched: 12. Germline loops: CDR1 MGHRA, CDR2 YSYEKL. This CDR3 has 19 residues. The CDR3 coding sequence is TGCGCCAGCAGCCCCTTAAGGGGACAGGGGGCTAAAGGCAATCAGCCCCAGCATTTT. As protein: CASSPLRGQGAKGNQPQHF.

The gene calls are TRBV5-1 and TRBJ2-1; 10 bases map to TRBD2. This CDR3 is built from 15 residues. V lost 0 bases to trimming and J lost 4 bases; unmatched junction nucleotides: 1. CDR1 is SGHRS, CDR2 YFSETQ, per germline. CDR3 nucleotides: TGCGCCAGCAGCTTGGCACTAGCGGGGTACAATGAGCAGTTCTTC. As protein: CASSLALAGYNEQFF. The full variable domain, with the rest looked up from reference TRBV5-1 and TRBJ2-1, is KAGVTQTPRYLIKTRGQQVTLSCSPISGHRSVSWYQQTPGQGLQFLFEYFSETQRNKGNFPGRFSGRQFSNSRSEMNVSTLELGDSALYLCASSLALAGYNEQFFGPGTRLTVL.

The chain carries TRBV19 and TRBJ1-5, with D possibly being TRBD1 (6 bases). This CDR3 is 15 amino acids long. The germline gives CDR1 LNHDA, CDR2 SQIVND (reference sequence). With 0 bases removed from V and 6 bases from J, the gap between germline ends came to 12 bases. CDR3 sequence reads: CASSIEGGGAQPQHF. For the CDR3, the DNA is TGTGCCAGTAGTATAGAAGGTGGGGGCGCTCAGCCCCAGCATTTT.

As to this clone: Other nucleotide sequences from this sample produce the same CDR3. This chain uses TRBV5-4 with TRBJ2-3, with TRBD1 matching over 9 bases. The J segment lost 3 bases and the V segment lost 4 bases, leaving 3 bases of the junction unmatched. The CDR3 loop spans 14 amino acids. Germline V CDR1 and CDR2: SGHNT, YYREEE (reference sequence). This CDR3 reads CASSRGQGTDTQYF. The CDR3 DNA reads as TGTGCCAGCAGCCGTGGACAGGGGACAGATACGCAGTATTTT.

There are a few counts of this clone. This chain links TRBV15 with TRBJ1-1; maybe TRBD1 (5 bases). V lost 9 bases and J lost 5, with 19 bases in between. This CDR3 comprises 14 residues. The V gene's germline CDR1 is LNHNV and CDR2 YYDKDF (reference sequence). The CDR3 sequence is CATGQFLIVTEAFF. CDR3 sequence (DNA): TGTGCCACTGGACAATTCCTAATTGTAACTGAAGCTTTCTTT.

The V call is TRBV20-1, the J call TRBJ2-1; possible D gene TRBD2, 6 bases. CDR3 length: 15 amino acids. CDR1 is DFQATT, CDR2 SNEGSKA, per germline (reference sequence). V dropped 3 bases and J dropped 5 bases, with 17 bases sitting between them. The CDR3 coding sequence is TGCAGTGCTAGTTACGGGAGTTTATTGAACAATGAGCAGTTCTTC. This translates into CSASYGSLLNNEQFF.

V usage is TRBV6-5 and J usage is TRBJ2-3; 8 positions match TRBD2. Looked up from germline, CDR1 is MNHEY and CDR2 is SVGAGI. The V and J ends lost 8 bases and 2 bases, in that order; junction bases with no gene match: 3. The CDR3 extends over 13 amino acids. CDR3 in amino acids: CASREGFTDTQYF. The CDR3 DNA reads as TGTGCCAGCCGGGAGGGTTTCACAGATACGCAGTATTTT.

V gene TRBV9 combines with J gene TRBJ2-3; D unresolved. V was shortened by 3 bases and J by 3 bases, with 20 bases between the two germline ends. The CDR3 is 17 amino acids. Germline assignment: CDR1 SGDLS and CDR2 YYNGEE. DNA of the CDR3: TGTGCCAGCAGCGCCTCCAAACACGGTTTACAGACAGATACGCAGTATTTT. Translation: CASSASKHGLQTDTQYF.

This chain uses TRBV5-1 with TRBJ2-7; D is possibly TRBD1 (5 bases). Trimming shortened V by 4 bases and J by 4 bases, and 24 bases separated the two germline ends. The CDR3 consists of 17 residues. In germline, CDR1 is SGHRS, CDR2 YFSETQ. CDR3 in amino acids: CASSRTQGGQPVYEQYF. For the CDR3, the DNA is TGCGCCAGCAGCAGAACTCAGGGTGGCCAGCCTGTGTACGAGCAGTACTTC.

This rearrangement joins TRBV5-1 to TRBJ1-1; D is undetermined. CDR3 length: 13 amino acids. Per the germline V gene, CDR1 is SGHRS and CDR2 is YFSETQ. Trimming pared 1 base from V and 5 bases from J, leaving 9 bases between. For the CDR3, the DNA is TGCGCCAGCAGCTTGCCGGGAGGAACTGAAGCTTTCTTT. Amino acid sequence: CASSLPGGTEAFF.

The gene calls are TRBV19 and TRBJ2-1, with D possibly TRBD1 on 5 matching bases. The CDR3 runs to 13 residues. Germline V gene sequence: CDR1 LNHDA, CDR2 SQIVND (reference sequence). V lost 2 bases to trimming and J lost 9 bases, with 11 bases between them. The chain's CDR3 is CASSIKGVSEQFF. The DNA of the CDR3 is TGTGCCAGTAGTATAAAAGGGGTGAGTGAGCAGTTCTTC.

Comment on this clone: Other DNA sequences in the same sample also yield this CDR3. This chain joins TRBV30 and TRBJ1-5; D might be TRBD1 (6 bases). Germline CDR1 and CDR2: GTSNPN and SVGIG (reference sequence). Trimming left V 0 bases short and J 4 bases short, with 7 bases between. The CDR3 is 13 residues long. As DNA, the CDR3 is TGTGCCTGGAGTGTAAGGGGGAATCAGCCCCAGCATTTT. It translates to CAWSVRGNQPQHF.

This clone appeared once. This CDR3 reads CASSLEGRHYNSPLHF. The CDR3 coding sequence is TGTGCCAGCAGTTTAGAGGGCAGACACTATAATTCACCCCTCCACTTT. The chain joins TRBV27 to TRBJ1-6, with D unclear. V gave up 2 bases and J gave up 3 bases, with 11 bases separating them. CDR1 is MNHEY and CDR2 is SMNVEV in the germline V gene (reference sequence). This CDR3 has 16 residues.

The V and J genes are TRBV9 and TRBJ1-2, with no clear D. Trimming left V 4 bases short and J 8 bases short, with 18 bases between. The CDR3 sequence is 14 residues long. CDR1 and CDR2 from the germline V gene are SGDLS and YYNGEE. The CDR3, as DNA: TGTGCCAGCAGCCCCGAGGAGGGAAGATGGGGCTACACCTTC. It specifies CASSPEEGRWGYTF.

The rearrangement joins TRBV5-1 to TRBJ1-4, with 9 bases fitting TRBD1. The CDR3 runs to 14 residues. From germline, CDR1 is SGHRS and CDR2 YFSETQ. Trimming cost V 3 bases and J 6 bases; bases outside gene matches: 3. CDR3 residues: CASSSGTGYEKLFF. Here the CDR3 DNA reads TGCGCCAGCAGCTCCGGGACAGGGTATGAAAAACTGTTTTTT.

The chain employs TRBV7-6 and TRBJ1-1; 7 bases are shared with TRBD1. From germline, CDR1 is SGHVS and CDR2 FNYEAQ. The V and J ends lost 1 base and 3 bases, in that order; junction bases with no gene match: 2. The CDR3 is 14 amino acids. The CDR3 nucleotides are TGTGCCAGCAGCTTAGGGACAGGCCACACTGAAGCTTTCTTT. Encoded protein: CASSLGTGHTEAFF.

The V gene is TRBV6-5, the J gene TRBJ2-1; D is unclear. CDR3 size: 14 residues. Germline assignment: CDR1 MNHEY and CDR2 SVGAGI. Trimming cost V 6 bases and J 5 bases, with 14 bases left between them. CDR3: CASSQASSNNEQFF. The DNA of the CDR3 is TGTGCCAGCAGCCAGGCATCAAGCAACAATGAGCAGTTCTTC.

As for this clone: A read error may produce the germline difference seen at one junction end. V is TRBV28 and J is TRBJ2-7; 13 bases line up with TRBD2. Germline assignment: CDR1 MDHEN and CDR2 SYDVKM. The CDR3 covers 16 residues. CDR3 in amino acids: CASSLLSAETSGRMNF. The CDR3 coding sequence is TGTGCCAGCAGTTTATTATCGGCAGAGACTAGCGGGAGGATGAACTTC.

This clone showed up just a few times. The V call is TRBV24-1, the J call TRBJ2-1; 8 bases align to TRBD2. The CDR3 runs to 19 residues. Germline V CDR1 and CDR2: KGHDR, SFDVKD. With V trimmed by 3 bases and J by 4 bases, 16 bases remained unmatched. The DNA for the CDR3 is TGTGCCACCAGTGATCGTCTGGGACTAGTTAATATTGGATACAATGAGCAGTTCTTC. This sequence encodes CATSDRLGLVNIGYNEQFF.

In its sample, this clone was seen once. CDR3 loop: CASSVDSGNYNEQFF. The CDR3 DNA reads TGTGCCAGCAGTGTGGATAGCGGGAACTACAATGAGCAGTTCTTC. The chain couples TRBV9 to TRBJ2-1, with 8 bases that match TRBD2. The CDR3 loop spans 15 amino acids. V trimming: 5 bases; J trimming: 3 bases; junction bases outside the gene matches: 7. CDR1 SGDLS and CDR2 YYNGEE come from the germline V gene. Together with reference TRBV9 and TRBJ2-1, the CDR3 gives the full variable domain: DSGVTQTPKHLITATGQRVTLRCSPRSGDLSVYWYQQSLDQGLQFLIQYYNGEERAKGNILERFSAQQFPDLHSELNLSSLELGDSALYFCASSVDSGNYNEQFFGPGTRLTVL.

The genes are TRBV29-1 and TRBJ1-5; D might be TRBD1 (6 bases). The germline V gene has CDR1 SQVTM and CDR2 ANQGSEA. The CDR3 runs to 14 residues. This CDR3 is CRAPDRTSNQPQHF. For the CDR3, the DNA is TGCAGAGCACCGGACAGAACTAGCAATCAGCCCCAGCATTTT.

About this clone itself: Other nucleotide sequences in the sample specify the same CDR3. The V and J genes are TRBV10-3 and TRBJ2-7; D may be TRBD1 (7 bases). The CDR3 is 18 residues long. V lost 6 bases and J 3 bases, leaving 27 bases between the germline ends. The germline V gene has CDR1 ENHRY and CDR2 SYGVKD. The CDR3 sequence: CAISRSPSSGGGNYEQYF. The CDR3 DNA is TGTGCCATCAGCCGCTCGCCCTCCTCAGGGGGAGGTAACTACGAGCAGTACTTC.

This chain links TRBV5-6 with TRBJ2-1, with 7 bases matching TRBD2. V was clipped by 0 bases and J by 2 bases; unmatched bases: 5. Per germline, CDR1 SGHDT and CDR2 YYEEEE. There are 16 residues in the CDR3. The CDR3 DNA reads TGTGCCAGCAGCTTGGCACTAGCGTCGACCTACAATGAGCAGTTCTTC. Protein sequence: CASSLALASTYNEQFF.

The chain links TRBV30 to TRBJ1-1, with unresolved D. The germline gives CDR1 GTSNPN, CDR2 SVGIG (reference sequence). This CDR3 contains 11 residues. V was cut by 0 bases and J by 7 bases, with 6 bases left in between. Written as DNA, the CDR3 is TGTGCCTGGAGTGTACGGAGTGAAGCTTTCTTT. This sequence encodes CAWSVRSEAFF.

The chain has TRBV3-1 (or the pseudogene TRBV3-2) and TRBJ1-2; 7 nucleotides agree with TRBD1. Trimming at V came to 3 bases and at J to 6 bases, leaving 13 bases not matched to a gene. This CDR3 contains 16 residues. Germline V gene lookup returns CDR1 LGHDT and CDR2 YNNKEL (reference sequence). CDR3 sequence (DNA): TGTGCCAGCAGCCAGGACCAAAGGGGGCTAGGAGATGGCTACACCTTC. It codes for CASSQDQRGLGDGYTF.

This clone was seen just once. The chain employs TRBV3-1 (or the pseudogene TRBV3-2) and TRBJ1-4, with D tentatively TRBD1 (5 bases). V shed 2 bases and J shed 1 base, with 8 bases lying between them. Germline CDR1 and CDR2: LGHDT and YNNKEL (reference sequence). This CDR3 contains 15 residues. The CDR3 region is CASSQYRQTNEKLFF. CDR3 coding DNA: TGTGCCAGCAGCCAATACAGGCAAACTAATGAAAAACTGTTTTTT.

The V call is TRBV18, the J call TRBJ1-2, with TRBD1 identical over 7 bases. The CDR3 has 17 residues. The junction had 10 bases not matched to a gene; V was cut back by 3 bases and J by 0 bases. CDR1 KGHSH and CDR2 LQKENI come from the germline V gene. The CDR3 loop is CASSPGQVTAANYGYTF. Here the CDR3 DNA reads TGTGCCAGCTCACCCGGACAGGTCACCGCAGCTAACTATGGCTACACCTTC.